This T cell receptor beta chain was captured in a study of blood T cell repertoires in COVID-19. The method was immunoSEQ multiplex PCR; TCRdb's version includes in-frame clones alone and lacks a portion of them. The repertoire has 95,000 to 150,000 clones, roughly 87% of them found once; the top ten carry 6.6%. This TCR came from a man aged 80 or over with active or convalescent COVID-19. The sample was peripheral blood.

CDR3 protein: CASSTAGVTPKETQYF. DNA of the CDR3: TGTGCCAGCAGCACGGCAGGGGTGACGCCGAAAGAGACCCAGTACTTC. The rearrangement uses TRBV5-5 and TRBJ2-5; D may be TRBD1 (6 bases). This CDR3 is built from 16 residues. CDR1 is SGHKS, CDR2 YYEKEE, per germline (reference sequence). Trimming removed 4 bases at V and 3 bases at J, with 19 bases between.